These 17 T cell receptor beta chains came from one sample sequenced in a study of control samples from healthy donors and cancer patients. Sequencing was performed with immunoSEQ multiplex PCR; in TCRdb, only in-frame clones are kept and a portion is missing. The sample contains around 70,000 clones, 89% of which appear only once. The sequenced material came from PBMCs. The receptors were gathered from a woman in her 50s with colorectal cancer.

The chain employs TRBV4-1 and TRBJ1-3; no reliable D call. Germline CDR1 MGHRA, CDR2 YSYEKL. Trimming left V 0 bases short and J 3 bases short, with 6 bases between. This CDR3 region has 14 residues. CDR3 nucleotides: TGCGCCAGCAGCCAAGACCAGTTTGGAAACACCATATATTTT. Translated, it gives CASSQDQFGNTIYF.

V is TRBV28 and J is TRBJ1-5; D is ambiguous. CDR1 is MDHEN, CDR2 SYDVKM, per germline. The CDR3 runs to 11 residues. The germline V and J ends were trimmed by 6 bases and 4 bases, with 4 bases remaining between them. The CDR3 coding sequence is TGTGCCAGCAGCCTGAATCAGCCCCAGCATTTT. Its translation: CASSLNQPQHF.

The chain joins TRBV3-1 (or the pseudogene TRBV3-2) to TRBJ2-3, with D perhaps matching TRBD2 (7 bases). Germline assignment: CDR1 LGHDT and CDR2 YNNKEL (reference sequence). There are 16 residues in the CDR3. Trimming took 2 bases from V and 1 from J, leaving 13 bases between them. The CDR3 region is CASSQRGGPRTDTQYF. The CDR3 nucleotides read TGTGCCAGCAGCCAAAGGGGGGGGCCTCGCACAGATACGCAGTATTTT.

The rearrangement joins TRBV12-3 or TRBV12-4 to TRBJ1-1; D gene unclear. The V end was cut by 3 bases, the J end by 3 bases, with 2 bases between. The CDR3 runs to 11 residues. The CDR3 sequence is CASSFDTEAFF. CDR3 DNA: TGTGCCAGCAGTTTTGACACTGAAGCTTTCTTT.

V is TRBV7-2 and J is TRBJ1-6, with TRBD1 as a possible D gene (5 bases). V was cut by 1 base and J by 11 bases, with 15 bases left in between. Germline V lookup: CDR1 SGHTA, CDR2 FQGNSA. This CDR3 is built from 15 residues. CDR3 sequence (DNA): TGTGCCAGCAGCTTAGGTGGGCAGGGTGTAGCACCCCTCCACTTT. It codes for CASSLGGQGVAPLHF.

The CDR3 DNA reads TGTGCCAGCAGCCCCGGGACAGGACTCTACGAGCAGTACGTC. This sequence encodes CASSPGTGLYEQYV. The genes are TRBV6-6 and TRBJ2-7; 8 positions match TRBD1. The V gene end was trimmed by 6 bases and the J gene end by 3 bases; junction bases not matched to a gene: 7. This CDR3 has 14 amino acids. Germline CDR1 reads MNHNY; CDR2 reads SVGAGI (reference sequence).

This clone was seen once. Written as DNA, the CDR3 is TGTGCCAGTGGTCGACGGGCCTCTGGGGCCAACGTCCTGACTTTC. Translation gives CASGRRASGANVLTF. This chain links TRBV19 with TRBJ2-6; D is uncertain. The CDR3 extends over 15 amino acids. Between the trimmed V and J ends, which lost 8 bases and 0 bases, there was a span of 11 bases. The germline V gene encodes CDR1 LNHDA and CDR2 SQIVND (reference sequence).

This chain joins TRBV28 and TRBJ1-2; D is possibly TRBD1 (5 bases). Germline V gene sequence: CDR1 MDHEN, CDR2 SYDVKM. V was trimmed by 4 bases and J by 5 bases, leaving 23 bases between them. This CDR3 contains 17 residues. The CDR3 DNA follows: TGTGCCAGCAGTTCCAGACCGGTCTCGTTCGGGGGGTATGGCTACACCTTC. This gives the protein CASSSRPVSFGGYGYTF.

The chain carries TRBV28 and TRBJ1-2, with TRBD1 matching over 9 bases. V shed 2 bases and J 8 bases; nucleotides not matched to a gene: 3. CDR1 and CDR2 (germline): MDHEN, SYDVKM. The CDR3 is made up of 13 amino acids. The CDR3 is CASSLRDRVGYTF. The CDR3, as DNA: TGTGCCAGCAGTTTACGGGACAGGGTCGGCTACACCTTC.

The CDR3 nucleotides read TGTGCCAGCACATATGGGGGCAGGGAGCTGTTTTTT. It specifies CASTYGGRELFF. The V and J genes are TRBV2 and TRBJ2-2, with D tentatively TRBD1 (6 bases). Trimming stripped 7 bases from V and 9 bases from J, with 12 bases between. The CDR3 length is 12 residues. CDR1 SNHLY and CDR2 FYNNEI come from the germline V gene.

The chain combines TRBV5-1 with TRBJ2-2, with D perhaps assigned TRBD1 or TRBD2 (5 bases each). The CDR3 sequence is 14 residues long. V lost 4 bases and J 6 bases, leaving 13 bases between the germline ends. Germline V gene sequence: CDR1 SGHRS, CDR2 YFSETQ. CDR3 protein: CASSRDHSAGELFF. CDR3 coding DNA: TGCGCCAGCAGCCGGGACCACTCGGCCGGGGAGCTGTTTTTT.

The rearrangement joins TRBV7-2 to TRBJ1-5, with 8 bases matching TRBD1. Germline-derived CDR1 and CDR2 are SGHTA and FQGNSA. The CDR3 totals 15 residues. With V trimmed by 5 bases and J by 3 bases, 6 bases remained unmatched. The CDR3 DNA reads TGTGCCAGCAGCCCAGGACAGGGTCCCAATCAGCCCCAGCATTTT. Protein product: CASSPGQGPNQPQHF.

CDR3 residues: CASSPIIQGAGATGANVLTF. The DNA of the CDR3 is TGCGCCAGCAGCCCAATTATACAGGGGGCGGGGGCAACTGGGGCCAACGTCCTGACTTTC. The chain employs TRBV4-1 and TRBJ2-6, with TRBD1 matching 9 bases. Germline assignment: CDR1 MGHRA and CDR2 YSYEKL. The CDR3 has 20 residues. The trim removed 4 bases at V and 2 bases at J, leaving 15 bases unmatched.

This rearrangement joins TRBV7-3 to TRBJ2-2; D gene ambiguous. Germline-derived CDR1 and CDR2 are SGHTA and FQGTGA. The CDR3 length is 13 residues. The V and J ends lost 4 bases and 4 bases respectively, with 7 bases between them. The CDR3 region is CASSSVGTGELFF. The CDR3 bases are TGTGCCAGCAGCTCCGTCGGCACCGGGGAGCTGTTTTTT.

The chain recombines TRBV5-1 with TRBJ1-3; D not resolved. With 0 bases removed from V and 8 bases from J, the gap between germline ends came to 6 bases. The CDR3 is 12 amino acids. Germline CDR1 and CDR2: SGHRS and YFSETQ. The CDR3 region is CASSLGEDTIYF. In nucleotides, the CDR3 is TGCGCCAGCAGCTTGGGGGAGGACACCATATATTTT.

The rearrangement joins TRBV27 to TRBJ2-3; 11 bases line up with TRBD2. This CDR3 comprises 14 residues. The germline V gene encodes CDR1 MNHEY and CDR2 SMNVEV (reference sequence). V dropped 7 bases and J dropped 5; count of bases not matched to a gene: 5. The CDR3 here is CASMTSGDGDTQYF. In DNA form, the CDR3 reads TGTGCCAGCATGACTAGCGGGGACGGAGATACGCAGTATTTT.

The rearrangement uses TRBV18 and TRBJ1-5; TRBD1 aligns across 10 bases. The J segment lost 2 bases and the V segment lost 4 bases, leaving 2 bases of the junction unmatched. The CDR3 runs 15 residues. Germline assignment: CDR1 KGHSH and CDR2 LQKENI. Here the CDR3 reads CASSRQGARNQPQHF. In nucleotides, the CDR3 is TGTGCCAGCTCACGACAGGGGGCTCGCAATCAGCCCCAGCATTTT.